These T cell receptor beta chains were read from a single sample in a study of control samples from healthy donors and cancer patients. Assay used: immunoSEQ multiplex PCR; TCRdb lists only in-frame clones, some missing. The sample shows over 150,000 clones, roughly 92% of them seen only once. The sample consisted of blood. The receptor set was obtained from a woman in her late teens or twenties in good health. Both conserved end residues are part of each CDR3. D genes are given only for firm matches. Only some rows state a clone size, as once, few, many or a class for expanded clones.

CDR3 DNA: TGCAGTGCGAGCGCCACCTACGAGCAGTACTTC
CDR3 protein: CSASATYEQYF
clone size: .
V gene: TRBV20-1
D gene: .
J gene: TRBJ2-7

CDR3 DNA: TGTGCCAGTTGGGACAGGGTAAACGAGCAGTACTTC
CDR3 protein: CASWDRVNEQYF
clone size: .
V gene: TRBV28
D gene: TRBD1
J gene: TRBJ2-7

CDR3 DNA: TGCGCCAGCAGCCTGGACAGGGCTGGCACAGATACGCAGTATTTT
CDR3 protein: CASSLDRAGTDTQYF
clone size: .
V gene: TRBV5-1
D gene: TRBD1
J gene: TRBJ2-3

CDR3 DNA: TGTGCCAGCAGTTACTCCCCAGCGGGAGTGAAAGATACGCAGTATTTT
CDR3 protein: CASSYSPAGVKDTQYF
clone size: .
V gene: TRBV6-5
D gene: TRBD2
J gene: TRBJ2-3

CDR3 DNA: TGTGCCAGCAGCGGACAGGGGGAGAACACTGAAGCTTTCTTT
CDR3 protein: CASSGQGENTEAFF
clone size: .
V gene: TRBV9
D gene: TRBD1
J gene: TRBJ1-1

CDR3 DNA: TGTGCCAGCAGCCCTCCTAGGAGGGGAGCGGGGACCTACGAGCAGTACTTC
CDR3 protein: CASSPPRRGAGTYEQYF
clone size: .
V gene: TRBV4-2
D gene: TRBD2
J gene: TRBJ2-7

CDR3 DNA: TGTGCCAGCAGCCCCAACGTGGTTAGGGGCGAGCAGTACTTC
CDR3 protein: CASSPNVVRGEQYF
clone size: .
V gene: TRBV3-1/TRBV3-2
D gene: .
J gene: TRBJ2-7

CDR3 DNA: TGTGCCAGCAGAAACGATCAGCCCCAGCATTTT
CDR3 protein: CASRNDQPQHF
clone size: .
V gene: TRBV2
D gene: .
J gene: TRBJ1-5

CDR3 DNA: TGTGCCAGCAGTGCTATAAGGGACAACTACGAGCAGTACTTC
CDR3 protein: CASSAIRDNYEQYF
clone size: .
V gene: TRBV28
D gene: .
J gene: TRBJ2-7

CDR3 DNA: TGTGCCAGCAGCGTAGAAGGAGATAGTCAAAATGAGCAGTTCTTC
CDR3 protein: CASSVEGDSQNEQFF
clone size: once
V gene: TRBV9
D gene: .
J gene: TRBJ2-1

CDR3 DNA: TGCGCCAGCAGCTTGGTCGCGGGCAGGGCTGAAGCTTTCTTT
CDR3 protein: CASSLVAGRAEAFF
clone size: .
V gene: TRBV5-1
D gene: .
J gene: TRBJ1-1

CDR3 DNA: TGTGCCAGCAGTCCGGACAGGGCCACCGGGGAGCTGTTTTTT
CDR3 protein: CASSPDRATGELFF
clone size: .
V gene: TRBV7-9
D gene: TRBD1
J gene: TRBJ2-2

CDR3 DNA: TGTGCCAGCAGCCTAGGCGGTCAGGGCAGCTACTCTGAAGCTTTCTTT
CDR3 protein: CASSLGGQGSYSEAFF
clone size: .
V gene: TRBV7-9
D gene: .
J gene: TRBJ1-1

CDR3 DNA: TGTGCCATCAGTGACCCCTCCGGAGGGACAGGGGGCGCAAATCAGCCCCAGCATTTT
CDR3 protein: CAISDPSGGTGGANQPQHF
clone size: .
V gene: TRBV10-3
D gene: TRBD1
J gene: TRBJ1-5

CDR3 DNA: TGTGCCAGCAGCGGGGGGACAGGGGCCTACGAGCAGTACTTC
CDR3 protein: CASSGGTGAYEQYF
clone size: .
V gene: TRBV25-1
D gene: TRBD1
J gene: TRBJ2-7

CDR3 DNA: TGTGCCAGCAGCCAAGAGGGACGGACCGGGGAGCTGTTTTTT
CDR3 protein: CASSQEGRTGELFF
clone size: .
V gene: TRBV3-1/TRBV3-2
D gene: .
J gene: TRBJ2-2

CDR3 DNA: TGTGCCAGCAGTTTAAAAGGTGAAAAACTGTTTTTT
CDR3 protein: CASSLKGEKLFF
clone size: .
V gene: TRBV28
D gene: .
J gene: TRBJ1-4

CDR3 DNA: TGTGCCAGCAGTTGGGACCTTAATGAAAAACTGTTTTTT
CDR3 protein: CASSWDLNEKLFF
clone size: .
V gene: TRBV6-5
D gene: .
J gene: TRBJ1-4

CDR3 DNA: TGTGCCAGCAGCTTAGGGCAGGGGGTAAGCTCCTACGAGCAGTACTTC
CDR3 protein: CASSLGQGVSSYEQYF
clone size: .
V gene: TRBV7-9
D gene: TRBD1
J gene: TRBJ2-7

CDR3 DNA: TGCAGTGCCGCTGAGAGTGAAAAACTGTTTTTT
CDR3 protein: CSAAESEKLFF
clone size: once
V gene: TRBV20-1
D gene: .
J gene: TRBJ1-4

CDR3 DNA: TGTGCCAGCAGTGAAGAGGGGGTCCGCGAGCAGTACTTC
CDR3 protein: CASSEEGVREQYF
clone size: .
V gene: TRBV2
D gene: .
J gene: TRBJ2-7

CDR3 DNA: TGTGCCAGCGGGGACACAGTCGGCCCCGGTCGGGAGTACTTC
CDR3 protein: CASGDTVGPGREYF
clone size: few
V gene: TRBV2
D gene: .
J gene: TRBJ2-7

CDR3 DNA: TGTGCCAGCAGCGGACTTAGCGGGGGAGGGTATGAGCAGTTCTTC
CDR3 protein: CASSGLSGGGYEQFF
clone size: .
V gene: TRBV5-6
D gene: TRBD2
J gene: TRBJ2-1

CDR3 DNA: TGTGCCAGCATCCGATTCGGGGGAGCGGGTGAGCAGTACTTC
CDR3 protein: CASIRFGGAGEQYF
clone size: .
V gene: TRBV28
D gene: .
J gene: TRBJ2-7

CDR3 DNA: TGTGCCAGCAGCTTAACCCTAGACAGGGGTCTTCGGGAAAAACTGTTTTTT
CDR3 protein: CASSLTLDRGLREKLFF
clone size: .
V gene: TRBV28
D gene: TRBD1
J gene: TRBJ1-4

CDR3 DNA: TGCAGCGTTGAACCGGCAGATACGCAGTATTTT
CDR3 protein: CSVEPADTQYF
clone size: .
V gene: TRBV29-1
D gene: .
J gene: TRBJ2-3

CDR3 DNA: TGTGCCAGCTCACACCGGGACAGCTCCTACGAGCAGTACTTC
CDR3 protein: CASSHRDSSYEQYF
clone size: .
V gene: TRBV18
D gene: TRBD1
J gene: TRBJ2-7

CDR3 DNA: TGTGCCATCAGTGATGGTCAGACCTATGGCTACACCTTC
CDR3 protein: CAISDGQTYGYTF
clone size: .
V gene: TRBV10-3
D gene: .
J gene: TRBJ1-2

CDR3 DNA: TGTGCCAGCAGCCCCCGGAGTGGCAATGAGCAGTTCTTC
CDR3 protein: CASSPRSGNEQFF
clone size: .
V gene: TRBV9
D gene: .
J gene: TRBJ2-1

CDR3 DNA: TGTGCCAGCAGCCAGAACACGCCGAACACTGAAGCTTTCTTT
CDR3 protein: CASSQNTPNTEAFF
clone size: .
V gene: TRBV6-5
D gene: .
J gene: TRBJ1-1

CDR3 DNA: TGTGCCAGCAGCCTCCTGGCGGAGGGGCTGAATGGCTACACCTTC
CDR3 protein: CASSLLAEGLNGYTF
clone size: .
V gene: TRBV11-2
D gene: .
J gene: TRBJ1-2

CDR3 DNA: TGTGCCTCGGCAGGCGATCAGCCCCAGCATTTT
CDR3 protein: CASAGDQPQHF
clone size: .
V gene: TRBV28
D gene: .
J gene: TRBJ1-5

CDR3 DNA: TGTGCCAGCAGCGACTCTACAGGGGGGGTCTATGGCTACACCTTC
CDR3 protein: CASSDSTGGVYGYTF
clone size: .
V gene: TRBV9
D gene: TRBD1
J gene: TRBJ1-2